This T cell receptor beta chain was sequenced for a study of cytomegalovirus exposure and HLA in healthy donors (dated by TCRdb to the late 2010s). With respect to the entire study: An earlier analysis of roughly 500 of the donors reported 276 Gb of sequence data and 95 million to 140 million unique TCR beta sequences obtained from about 179 million T cells. An early release that covered about 600 HLA-typed donors contained approximately 300 gigabases of sequencing data and tens of millions of unique TCR sequences. Of the 300 to 500 genotyped donors, 81% were placed in the genetic ancestry cluster associated with self-reported Caucasian donors. The study was designed to test whether signatures of past pathogen exposure could be identified by cataloging public T cell receptors. The study used immunosequencing to profile the T cell repertoires of approximately 650 subjects and linked those repertoires to cytomegalovirus serostatus. A separate validation cohort of roughly 110 different subjects was used in addition to the approximately 700-subject first cohort. To predict cytomegalovirus infection status, the study combined high-throughput TCR immunosequencing, statistical association of individual TCRs with disease status, and machine learning. In a later analysis, previously published TCR beta repertoires from 666 donors were re-analyzed and high-resolution HLA genotyping was added so that TCR occurrence patterns could be studied. The later analysis used no new phenotypic data to find candidate immune exposures, relying instead on TCR beta sequences and their occurrence across donors. To decide whether each TCR beta V gene segment behaved as functional or pseudogenic, an earlier analysis of some 600 of the donors relied on high-throughput TCR beta sequencing. Donor age, sex, ethnicity and CMV serostatus were collected together with the repertoire data. A later genetic analysis took genome-wide SNP genotypes for about three fifths of the roughly 700 donors and used that subset as a discovery cohort. All discovery cohort repertoires had been generated on a single sequencing platform. Both class I and class II loci were covered by HLA typing, at four-digit resolution. The number of donors typed differed by locus, with about 629-630 for A, B, C, DRB1 and DQB1, roughly 520 for DQA1, over 600 for DPA1, and some 470 for DPB1. Because of strong linkage in the cohort, a few DR-DQ haplotypes were treated as single units for association and clustering. Among some 400 genotyped donors of the cohort, an average of approximately 200,000 unique TCR beta nucleotide sequences was sequenced per donor, of which about 20% were non-productive. The paper's findings and limits, for the study overall: When HLA alleles, especially DR and DQ, strongly co-occurred, attributing TCR associations to individual alleles was difficult. A cluster of highly shared sequence variants was judged likely to be a technical artifact of the sequencing pipeline. According to a later analysis, most CMV-associated TCR beta chains appeared to be HLA-restricted, and the HLA associations seemed to be driven largely by CMV exposure. Roughly uniform sequencing depth across donors was assumed in presence/absence analyses, although this assumption may not hold. Over 15 rarely observed V segments, including chromosome 9 orphons, were excluded from the earlier analysis of several hundred of the donors because counts were too low. Broadly in line with IMGT annotations, most TCR beta V segments showed up in productive rearrangements about 90% or about 30% of the time in an earlier analysis of several hundred of the donors. This cohort had only TCR beta chains sequenced, and the lack of alpha or paired-chain data limited which features could be detected. For the cohort, immune exposure information was limited to CMV serostatus. Compared with the 666-donor mean, donors in an Asian-associated ancestry cluster had fewer N-insertions in productive TCRs, according to a later genetic analysis. In the study, approximately 150 TCR beta chains were listed as associated with cytomegalovirus. Some IMGT-functional V segments, including TRBV6-2 and TRBV6-3, could not be distinguished by the 87-base-pair reads and were therefore excluded. A later analysis found that HLA-associated TCR beta chains were more clonally expanded and had lower generation probabilities than equally common non-associated chains. Most TCR sequences were seen in very few donors, while some public TCRs were found in many individuals. Several of the top co-occurrence clusters appeared to be linked to parvovirus B19, influenza, CMV and Epstein-Barr virus, according to a later analysis. The authors suggested that the approach could potentially be extended to other disease states and immunological phenotypes. A later analysis associated about 17,000 TCR beta sequences with specific HLA alleles at a false discovery rate of 0.05. The classifier was reported to diagnose cytomegalovirus status with high specificity and sensitivity in both the original cohort and the validation cohort. In vitro tests confirmed that a few of the cytomegalovirus-associated TCR beta chains recognize cytomegalovirus antigens. A further reported finding was that TCR beta sequences accurately predicted the HLA-A and HLA-B alleles for most subjects in the first cohort. In a later analysis, TCR association rates were found to vary across HLA loci, with the most associated TCRs seen for DRB1 alleles and the fewest for HLA-C alleles. V-gene and J-gene trimming of TCR beta chains was associated with a missense DCLRE1C variant in a later genetic analysis, and the association was replicated in an independent cohort. Linkage disequilibrium might explain the correlated functional status among segregating V segments, but an unknown experimental factor could not be ruled out. Because some donors lacked HLA typing at each locus, the association tests relied only on the typed subset.

The library was built by means of the immunoSEQ multiplex PCR assay. For the multiplex PCR, a mixture combining 60 forward primers for TCR Vbeta segments and 13 reverse primers for TCR Jbeta segments was used. Amplification of the CDR3 region of rearranged TCR beta genes was performed with a multiplex PCR assay on genomic DNA. Amplified TCR beta libraries were sequenced as 87-base-pair reads on the Illumina HiSeq System. In the original analysis: In a later analysis, roughly 80 million unique TCR beta chains were counted across the approximately 640 repertoires, and approximately 11 million of these chains were shared by at least two donors. A nearest-neighbor algorithm error-corrected the raw reads and collapsed the reads into unique sequences, merging closely related sequences to remove PCR and sequencing errors. Alignment of CDR3 sequences to IMGT reference sequences was used to assign V, D and J gene segments. For a sequence to be retained, at least a six-nucleotide match to both a V gene segment and a J gene segment was required. Rearrangements were classified as productive when the CDR3 lacked stop codons and remained in frame with V and J, and all other rearrangements were classified as non-productive. CDR3 was defined according to IMGT convention as the region running from the second conserved V-encoded cysteine to the conserved J-encoded phenylalanine. In an earlier analysis of 587 of the donors, sequences lacking an unambiguous match to a single V gene segment were excluded. In an earlier analysis of roughly 600 of the donors, a V segment was called functional when productive rearrangements were above 56.7%, and segregating when the standard deviation between donors exceeded 5%. A statistical classification framework was built for diagnosing cytomegalovirus status from the catalog of TCR beta chain sequences. In a later analysis, TCR nucleotide sequences were compared against IMGT/GENE-DB human TR gene sequences so that V and J genes could be assigned. The TCRdist pipeline was used in a later analysis to assign CDR3 sequences and most-parsimonious VDJ recombination scenarios. In a later analysis, each TCR beta chain was defined by its CDR3 amino acid sequence together with its V-gene family, and reads without a unique V-gene family were excluded. A later analysis removed 500 to 600 highly shared, low-generation-probability nucleotide sequences to deal with suspected cross-contamination and a sequencing artifact. In a later analysis, a clonal expansion index was calculated for each public chain from normalized within-repertoire ranks of inferred template counts. In a later analysis, generation probabilities were computed with a VDJ recombination model fitted to out-of-frame rearrangements, and the resulting probabilities were checked against IGoR. In a later analysis, hypergeometric tests were used to score TCR-TCR, TCR-HLA and TCR-CMV co-occurrence, with a repertoire-size bias correction applied to TCR pairs. A later analysis estimated false discovery rates by permuting HLA or CMV assignments 20 times. A later analysis grouped co-occurring TCRs with DBSCAN, adding TCRdist sequence similarity when clustering within HLA-allele-positive subsets. Repertoires with fewer than 30,000 or more than 120,000 public chains were left out of co-occurrence clustering, as were about 5 repertoires with anomalous nucleotide sharing. This immuneACCESS table, as held by TCRdb, lists in-frame sequences with V and J called but not all clones. Of the missing ones, under half trace to an unresolved V gene in checked studies; the others have no known cause. V and J calls plus clone size are reproduced from that table; the DNA served to infer D and trimming. The sample data list 200,000 or so clones, and 60% to 80% of these were observed just once. In total, the top ten clones hold roughly 3% of the sample.

The cohort comprised several hundred healthy bone marrow donors. At the time of sampling, every cohort member was nominally healthy, though immune exposures that went unrecorded were likely present. The donor was CMV seronegative and was included in the group of several hundred seronegative cohort members. A peripheral blood sample was collected from each donor, and TCR beta sequencing was performed on peripheral blood mononuclear cells. The Qiagen DNeasy Blood Extraction Kit was used to extract genomic DNA from the blood cell samples. Points on this clone: Its target antigen remains unknown. Per-base quality was not reported, and no clone a single base away is much larger than it.

At the junction V is shortened by 4 bases and J by 4 bases, with 14 bases in between. From the cysteine through the phenylalanine, the CDR3 covers 14 amino acids. Just the 42-base CDR3 DNA is kept, in frame starting at base 1. CDR1 is given as MNHNS and CDR2 as SASEGT, both from the germline V gene. Sequenced material: PBMCs. The chain is encoded by TRBV6-1 joined to TRBJ2-7; TRBD2 is a weak D gene call, 6 bases matching. The source is a woman younger than 45 in good health and CMV-seronegative. The sequenced DNA: TGTGCCAGCAGTGGGCGCGGGAAGGGGTACGAGCAGTACTTC. Its protein product is CASSGRGKGYEQYF.